A single sample is the source of the 23 T cell receptor beta chains below, sequenced in a study of blood T cell repertoires in COVID-19. Clones were sequenced by immunoSEQ multiplex PCR, and TCRdb holds only the in-frame ones, with some missing. The sample includes approximately 50,000 clones, 65% to 85% of them seen just once. Source material: peripheral blood. These receptors all stem from a man in his 70s with active or convalescent COVID-19.

The V gene is TRBV6-2 or TRBV6-3, the J gene TRBJ1-5; a weak D match, TRBD1 (6 bases). The ends were cut back, 3 bases at V and 3 bases at J, with 12 bases in the middle. Germline CDR1 is MNHEY and CDR2 is SVGEGT. The CDR3 covers 15 residues. CDR3 region: CASSYLQGLNQPQHF. The CDR3 DNA follows: TGTGCCAGCAGTTATTTACAGGGCCTCAATCAGCCCCAGCATTTT.

This rearrangement joins TRBV20-1 to TRBJ2-7; D might be TRBD1 (5 bases). CDR3 length: 11 residues. Germline CDR1 DFQATT, CDR2 SNEGSKA (reference sequence). Trimming removed 6 bases from V and 4 bases from J, with 10 bases in between. The chain's CDR3 is CSAVREYEQYF. The CDR3 DNA sequence: TGCAGTGCCGTCAGGGAATACGAGCAGTACTTC.

The chain combines TRBV30 with TRBJ2-7; no definite D call. Per the germline V gene, CDR1 is GTSNPN and CDR2 is SVGIG (reference sequence). The length of the CDR3 is 16 residues. V lost 0 bases, J lost 2 bases, and 17 bases lay in between. The CDR3 loop reads CAWSVRRQAKAYEQYF. As DNA, the CDR3 is TGTGCCTGGAGTGTACGCAGGCAGGCAAAAGCCTACGAGCAGTACTTC.

The chain employs TRBV12-5 and TRBJ2-7; 9 bases agree with TRBD1. The CDR3 loop spans 15 amino acids. Per the germline V gene, CDR1 is LGHNT and CDR2 is FRNRAP. After removal of 6 bases from V and 5 bases from J, the junction contained 11 bases not matched to a gene. The CDR3 sequence is CASGSTGGFTHEQYF. In nucleotides, the CDR3 is TGTGCTAGTGGCAGTACAGGGGGCTTTACCCACGAGCAGTACTTC.

The chain uses TRBV7-9 and TRBJ1-2, with a possible D match to TRBD1 (5 bases). Looked up from germline, CDR1 is SEHNR and CDR2 is FQNEAQ (reference sequence). This CDR3 has 12 amino acids. V was shortened by 0 bases and J by 12 bases, with 11 bases between the two germline ends. CDR3 residues: CASSLARDSHTF. Written as DNA, the CDR3 is TGTGCCAGCAGCTTAGCTAGGGACTCACACACCTTC. The complete variable domain, with remaining parts taken from reference TRBV7-9 and TRBJ1-2, reads DTGVSQNPRHKITKRGQNVTFRCDPISEHNRLYWYRQTLGQGPEFLTYFQNEAQLEKSRLLSDRFSAERPKGSFSTLEIQRTEQGDSAMYLCASSLARDSHTFGSGTRLTVV.

This chain connects TRBV19 to TRBJ1-2, with TRBD1 matching 9 bases. CDR3 size: 14 residues. From germline, CDR1 is LNHDA and CDR2 SQIVND (reference sequence). V gave up 5 bases and J gave up 3 bases; unmatched junction bases: 4. The chain's CDR3 is CASSLRTGDYGYTF. CDR3 nucleotides: TGTGCCAGTAGTCTTCGGACAGGGGACTATGGCTACACCTTC.

The chain combines TRBV3-1 (or the pseudogene TRBV3-2) with TRBJ2-7, with D maybe TRBD2 (5 bases). The CDR3 contains 15 residues. CDR1 and CDR2 (germline): LGHDT, YNNKEL (reference sequence). V was shortened by 0 bases and J by 2 bases, with 11 bases between the two germline ends. The CDR3 DNA reads TGTGCCAGCAGCCAAGATCGGGGATCCCCCTACGAGCAGTACTTC. Protein: CASSQDRGSPYEQYF.

This chain uses TRBV6-5 with TRBJ1-5, with D unresolved. The V gene lost 5 bases and the J gene lost 7 bases, with 9 bases spanning the gap. The CDR3 is 12 residues long. Looked up from germline, CDR1 is MNHEY and CDR2 is SVGAGI. The CDR3 nucleotides are TGTGCCAGCAGTCCACTGGGCCAGCCCCAGCATTTT. This gives the protein CASSPLGQPQHF.

The chain recombines TRBV6-1 with TRBJ1-4; D possibly corresponds to TRBD1 (5 bases). The CDR3 sequence is 14 residues long. The germline V gene has CDR1 MNHNS and CDR2 SASEGT. Trimming removed 1 base from V and 4 bases from J, with 7 bases in between. CDR3 region: CASSEGRVNEKLFF. The CDR3 region has the DNA TGTGCCAGCAGTGAAGGCAGGGTTAATGAAAAACTGTTTTTT.

The chain carries TRBV30 and TRBJ1-2, with unresolved D. CDR1 is GTSNPN, CDR2 SVGIG, per germline (reference sequence). V lost 5 bases, J lost 12 bases, and 16 bases lay in between. This CDR3 is built from 11 residues. The CDR3 region has the DNA TGTGCCTGGCGCCGGATACTCCGGGACACCTTC. Protein sequence: CAWRRILRDTF.

The chain employs TRBV5-1 and TRBJ1-4; 8 bases are shared with TRBD1. CDR1 is SGHRS, CDR2 YFSETQ, per germline. V trimming: 4 bases; J trimming: 7 bases; junction bases outside the gene matches: 6. This CDR3 is 14 amino acids long. The CDR3 region is CASSQDRGGEKLFF. The CDR3 DNA reads TGCGCCAGCAGCCAAGACAGGGGAGGTGAAAAACTGTTTTTT.

The V call is TRBV19, the J call TRBJ1-1, with D possibly TRBD1 on 5 matching bases. The CDR3 is made up of 13 amino acids. Germline CDR1 reads LNHDA; CDR2 reads SQIVND (reference sequence). Trimming shortened V by 5 bases and J by 3 bases, and 10 bases separated the two germline ends. CDR3 loop: CASSRTGDTEAFF. CDR3 DNA sequence: TGTGCCAGTAGTCGGACGGGGGACACTGAAGCTTTCTTT. The variable domain in full, with the rest retrieved from reference TRBV19 and TRBJ1-1, is DGGITQSPKYLFRKEGQNVTLSCEQNLNHDAMYWYRQDPGQGLRLIYYSQIVNDFQKGDIAEGYSVSREKKESFPLTVTSAQKNPTAFYLCASSRTGDTEAFFGQGTRLTVV.

The chain employs TRBV15 and TRBJ1-1, with a weak D call TRBD1 (5 bases). The CDR3 loop spans 17 amino acids. Deletions cut 2 bases from V and 2 bases from J, with 18 bases between. Germline CDR1 LNHNV, CDR2 YYDKDF (reference sequence). CDR3 amino acids: CATSRYPGQGGNTEAFF. The DNA for the CDR3 is TGTGCCACCAGCAGATACCCCGGGCAGGGTGGAAACACTGAAGCTTTCTTT.

This clone was recorded once. The J gene is TRBJ2-1, the V gene TRBV2; 10 nucleotides align to TRBD2. Per germline, CDR1 SNHLY and CDR2 FYNNEI. Germline trimming cut 4 bases from V and 9 bases from J; bases unmatched to any gene: 3. The CDR3 sequence is 13 residues long. The CDR3 here is CASSGLAGVEQFF. The CDR3 coding sequence is TGTGCCAGCAGTGGGCTAGCGGGAGTTGAGCAGTTCTTC.

V and J are TRBV9 and TRBJ2-5; 7 positions match TRBD2. CDR3 length equals 15 residues. The V gene end was trimmed by 4 bases and the J gene end by 5 bases; junction bases not matched to a gene: 11. Looked up from germline, CDR1 is SGDLS and CDR2 is YYNGEE. The CDR3 DNA reads as TGTGCCAGCAGCCCGACGGGGCGGGAGTGGGAGACCCAGTACTTC. Protein sequence: CASSPTGREWETQYF. The full variable domain, rest sourced from reference TRBV9 and TRBJ2-5, is DSGVTQTPKHLITATGQRVTLRCSPRSGDLSVYWYQQSLDQGLQFLIQYYNGEERAKGNILERFSAQQFPDLHSELNLSSLELGDSALYFCASSPTGREWETQYFGPGTRLLVL.

The V and J genes are TRBV15 and TRBJ1-2, with TRBD1 as a possible D gene (5 bases). Germline CDR1 LNHNV, CDR2 YYDKDF (reference sequence). This CDR3 has 15 residues. The ends were cut back, 3 bases at V and 4 bases at J, with 15 bases in the middle. CDR3 amino acids: CATSRGRGGIYGYTF. The CDR3, as DNA: TGTGCCACCAGCAGGGGACGGGGAGGGATCTATGGCTACACCTTC.

The chain links TRBV6-5 to TRBJ1-5; 8 bases match TRBD1. J lost 5 bases, V lost 4 bases, and 4 bases had no gene match. The germline CDR1 and CDR2 sequences are MNHEY and SVGAGI. This CDR3 is 14 amino acids long. CDR3 nucleotide sequence: TGTGCCAGCAGTTCGGACAGGGCCTATCAGCCCCAGCATTTT. Translating gives CASSSDRAYQPQHF.

The CDR3 region is CAWTRAGELFF. DNA for the CDR3: TGTGCCTGGACCCGGGCCGGGGAGCTGTTTTTT. The gene calls are TRBV30 and TRBJ2-2; D call uncertain. The germline V gene has CDR1 GTSNPN and CDR2 SVGIG (reference sequence). The CDR3 has 11 amino acids. V lost 4 bases, J lost 6 bases, and 6 bases lay in between.

The rearrangement links TRBV19 to TRBJ1-5, with 8 bases matching TRBD1. Germline V gene data show CDR1 as LNHDA and CDR2 as SQIVND (reference sequence). V lost 4 bases to trimming and J lost 10 bases; unmatched junction nucleotides: 9. The length of the CDR3 is 14 residues. CDR3 in DNA: TGTGCCAGTAGTAGTACGACAGGGGAGTCTCCCCAGCATTTT. Encoded protein: CASSSTTGESPQHF. Full variable domain (remainder filled in from reference TRBV19 and TRBJ1-5): DGGITQSPKYLFRKEGQNVTLSCEQNLNHDAMYWYRQDPGQGLRLIYYSQIVNDFQKGDIAEGYSVSREKKESFPLTVTSAQKNPTAFYLCASSSTTGESPQHFGDGTRLSIL.

The chain's CDR3 is CATSGDSGISAEQYF. CDR3 nucleotide sequence: TGTGCCACCAGTGGCGATAGCGGGATCTCAGCCGAGCAGTACTTC. The rearrangement joins TRBV24-1 to TRBJ2-7; TRBD2 aligns across 8 bases. The junction had 11 bases not matched to a gene; V was cut back by 5 bases and J by 6 bases. This CDR3 is 15 amino acids long. Germline CDR1 reads KGHDR; CDR2 reads SFDVKD.

The CDR3 loop reads CASSSSGAGSGELFF. As DNA, the CDR3 is TGTGCCAGCAGCTCGAGTGGAGCGGGGTCCGGGGAGCTGTTTTTT. The genes are TRBV7-3 and TRBJ2-2; 7 bases are shared with TRBD2. V was pared by 4 bases and J by 6 bases, with 8 bases of the junction left unmatched. Germline loops: CDR1 SGHTA, CDR2 FQGTGA. The length of the CDR3 is 15 residues.

This chain uses TRBV12-5 with TRBJ1-1; TRBD1 matches at 8 bases. With V trimmed by 6 bases and J by 9 bases, 12 bases remained unmatched. Germline assignment: CDR1 LGHNT and CDR2 FRNRAP. The CDR3 has 14 amino acids. For the CDR3, the DNA is TGTGCTAGTGGCCCTGGTTCAGGGGGCCGGCAAGCTTTCTTT. It encodes CASGPGSGGRQAFF.

The V and J genes are TRBV3-1 (or the pseudogene TRBV3-2) and TRBJ1-3; 8 nucleotides align to TRBD1. CDR1 and CDR2 from the germline V gene are LGHDT and YNNKEL (reference sequence). The CDR3 consists of 16 residues. V trimming: 2 bases; J trimming: 1 base; junction bases outside the gene matches: 4. CDR3 amino acids: CASSQMGQVSGNTIYF. CDR3 nucleotides: TGTGCCAGCAGCCAAATGGGACAGGTATCTGGAAACACCATATATTTT.